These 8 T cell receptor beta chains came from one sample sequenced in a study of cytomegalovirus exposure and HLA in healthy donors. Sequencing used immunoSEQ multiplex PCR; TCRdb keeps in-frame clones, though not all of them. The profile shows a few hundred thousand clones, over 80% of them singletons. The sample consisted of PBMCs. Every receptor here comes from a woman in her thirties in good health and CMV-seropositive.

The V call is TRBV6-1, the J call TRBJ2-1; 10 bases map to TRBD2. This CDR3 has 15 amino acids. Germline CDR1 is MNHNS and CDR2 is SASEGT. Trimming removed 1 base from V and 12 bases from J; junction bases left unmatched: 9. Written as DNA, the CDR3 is TGTGCCAGCAGTGAAGAACTAGCGGGAAAGGATTGGCAGTTCTTC. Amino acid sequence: CASSEELAGKDWQFF.

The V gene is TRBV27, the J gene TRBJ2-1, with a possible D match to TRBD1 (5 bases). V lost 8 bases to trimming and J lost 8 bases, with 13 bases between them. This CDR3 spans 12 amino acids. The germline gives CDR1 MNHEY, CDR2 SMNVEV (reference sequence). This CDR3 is CASRHGAHEQFF. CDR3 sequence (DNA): TGTGCCAGCCGCCATGGGGCTCATGAGCAGTTCTTC.

This CDR3 is CASSRHDRDRELFF. CDR3 coding DNA: TGTGCCAGCAGCCGTCACGACAGGGACAGGGAGCTGTTTTTT. V and J are TRBV5-6 and TRBJ2-2, with 7 positions matching TRBD1. The CDR3 length is 14 residues. Trimming at V came to 4 bases and at J to 9 bases, leaving 9 bases not matched to a gene. Germline loops: CDR1 SGHDT, CDR2 YYEEEE.

CDR3 in amino acids: CASSLGRGGYEQYF. Written as DNA, the CDR3 is TGTGCCAGCAGCTTGGGGAGAGGGGGCTACGAGCAGTACTTC. The chain has TRBV5-4 and TRBJ2-7; maybe TRBD1 (6 bases). The CDR3 contains 14 residues. Trimming took off 0 bases at V and 3 bases at J, with 10 bases between the two ends. Germline-derived CDR1 and CDR2 are SGHNT and YYREEE (reference sequence).

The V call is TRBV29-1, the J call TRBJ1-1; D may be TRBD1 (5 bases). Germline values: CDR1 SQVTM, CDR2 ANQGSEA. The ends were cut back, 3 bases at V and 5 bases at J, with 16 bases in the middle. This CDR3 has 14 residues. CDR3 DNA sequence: TGCAGCGTTGAGATCCAGGGCCTTGGGACTGAAGCTTTCTTT. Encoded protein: CSVEIQGLGTEAFF.

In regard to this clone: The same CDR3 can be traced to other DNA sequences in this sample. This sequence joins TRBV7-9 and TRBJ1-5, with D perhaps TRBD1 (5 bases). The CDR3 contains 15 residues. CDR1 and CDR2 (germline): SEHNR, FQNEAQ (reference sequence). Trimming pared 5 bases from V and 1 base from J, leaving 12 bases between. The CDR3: CASSLGTGSNQPQHF. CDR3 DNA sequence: TGTGCCAGCAGCCTCGGGACGGGGAGCAATCAGCCCCAGCATTTT.

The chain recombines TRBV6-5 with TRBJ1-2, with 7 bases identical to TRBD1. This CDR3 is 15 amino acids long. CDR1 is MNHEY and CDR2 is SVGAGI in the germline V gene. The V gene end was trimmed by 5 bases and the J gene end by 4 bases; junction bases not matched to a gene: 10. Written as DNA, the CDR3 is TGTGCCAGCAGTCCTTATGGGACAGCGAGCTATGGCTACACCTTC. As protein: CASSPYGTASYGYTF.

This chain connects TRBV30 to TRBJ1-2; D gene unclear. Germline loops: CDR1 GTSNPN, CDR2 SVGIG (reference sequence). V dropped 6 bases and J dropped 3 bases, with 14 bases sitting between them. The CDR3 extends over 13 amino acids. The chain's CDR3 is CACPRVSDYGYTF. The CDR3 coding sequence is TGTGCCTGTCCTCGGGTTAGCGACTATGGCTACACCTTC.